The clone carrying this T cell receptor beta chain was recorded once. CDR1 and CDR2 (germline): DFQATT, SNEGSKA (reference sequence). The CDR3 length is 11 residues. Trimming took off 5 bases at V and 3 bases at J, with 8 bases between the two ends. This entry belongs to a study of technical replicates of blood from several donors. TCRdb's table, derived via immunoSEQ multiplex PCR, lists solely in-frame clones and lacks some. The profile shows some 87,000 clones, around 90% of them singletons. The chain joins TRBV20-1 to TRBJ2-7; TRBD1 might be the D (5 bases). This TCR derives from a human donor in good health. Sequencing input: T cells isolated from PBMCs. This CDR3 reads CSARRDYEQYF. CDR3 coding DNA: TGCAGTGCTCGCAGGGACTACGAGCAGTACTTC.